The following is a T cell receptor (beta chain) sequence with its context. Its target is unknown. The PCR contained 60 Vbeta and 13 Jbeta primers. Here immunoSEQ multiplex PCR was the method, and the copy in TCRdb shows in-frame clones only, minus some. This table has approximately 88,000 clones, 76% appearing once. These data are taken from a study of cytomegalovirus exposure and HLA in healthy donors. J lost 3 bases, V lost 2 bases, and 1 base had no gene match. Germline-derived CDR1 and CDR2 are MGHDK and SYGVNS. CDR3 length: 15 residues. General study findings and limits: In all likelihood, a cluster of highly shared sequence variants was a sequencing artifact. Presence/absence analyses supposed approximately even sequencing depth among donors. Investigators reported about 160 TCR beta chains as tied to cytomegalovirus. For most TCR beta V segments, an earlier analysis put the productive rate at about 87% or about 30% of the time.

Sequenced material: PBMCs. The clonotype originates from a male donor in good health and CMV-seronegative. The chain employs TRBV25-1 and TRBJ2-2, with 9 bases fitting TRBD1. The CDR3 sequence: CASSEGTGYTGELFF. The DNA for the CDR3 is TGTGCCAGCAGTGAAGGGACAGGGTACACCGGGGAGCTGTTTTTT.